This T cell receptor (beta chain) was found in a study of cytomegalovirus exposure and HLA in healthy donors. Whole-study findings and limits: Most TCR beta V segments were productive about 90% or about 30% of the time in an earlier analysis.

Primers: 60 Vbeta forward and 13 Jbeta reverse. TCRdb's table, derived via immunoSEQ multiplex PCR, lists solely in-frame clones and lacks some. This table holds about 100,000 clones, approximately 76% found once. To note about this clone: The antigen remains undetermined.

Trimming removed 0 bases at V and 0 bases at J, with 6 bases between. This CDR3 spans 14 amino acids. Per the germline V gene, CDR1 is SEHNR and CDR2 is FQNEAQ (reference sequence). Sequencing used PBMCs. This receptor was identified in a woman aged 55-69 years in good health and CMV-seropositive. V usage is TRBV7-9 and J usage is TRBJ2-7, with a possible D match to TRBD2 (6 bases). CDR3: CASSLAGSSYEQYF. DNA for the CDR3: TGTGCCAGCAGCTTAGCCGGGAGCTCCTACGAGCAGTACTTC. The whole variable domain, filled in from reference TRBV7-9 and TRBJ2-7, reads DTGVSQNPRHKITKRGQNVTFRCDPISEHNRLYWYRQTLGQGPEFLTYFQNEAQLEKSRLLSDRFSAERPKGSFSTLEIQRTEQGDSAMYLCASSLAGSSYEQYFGPGTRLTVT.